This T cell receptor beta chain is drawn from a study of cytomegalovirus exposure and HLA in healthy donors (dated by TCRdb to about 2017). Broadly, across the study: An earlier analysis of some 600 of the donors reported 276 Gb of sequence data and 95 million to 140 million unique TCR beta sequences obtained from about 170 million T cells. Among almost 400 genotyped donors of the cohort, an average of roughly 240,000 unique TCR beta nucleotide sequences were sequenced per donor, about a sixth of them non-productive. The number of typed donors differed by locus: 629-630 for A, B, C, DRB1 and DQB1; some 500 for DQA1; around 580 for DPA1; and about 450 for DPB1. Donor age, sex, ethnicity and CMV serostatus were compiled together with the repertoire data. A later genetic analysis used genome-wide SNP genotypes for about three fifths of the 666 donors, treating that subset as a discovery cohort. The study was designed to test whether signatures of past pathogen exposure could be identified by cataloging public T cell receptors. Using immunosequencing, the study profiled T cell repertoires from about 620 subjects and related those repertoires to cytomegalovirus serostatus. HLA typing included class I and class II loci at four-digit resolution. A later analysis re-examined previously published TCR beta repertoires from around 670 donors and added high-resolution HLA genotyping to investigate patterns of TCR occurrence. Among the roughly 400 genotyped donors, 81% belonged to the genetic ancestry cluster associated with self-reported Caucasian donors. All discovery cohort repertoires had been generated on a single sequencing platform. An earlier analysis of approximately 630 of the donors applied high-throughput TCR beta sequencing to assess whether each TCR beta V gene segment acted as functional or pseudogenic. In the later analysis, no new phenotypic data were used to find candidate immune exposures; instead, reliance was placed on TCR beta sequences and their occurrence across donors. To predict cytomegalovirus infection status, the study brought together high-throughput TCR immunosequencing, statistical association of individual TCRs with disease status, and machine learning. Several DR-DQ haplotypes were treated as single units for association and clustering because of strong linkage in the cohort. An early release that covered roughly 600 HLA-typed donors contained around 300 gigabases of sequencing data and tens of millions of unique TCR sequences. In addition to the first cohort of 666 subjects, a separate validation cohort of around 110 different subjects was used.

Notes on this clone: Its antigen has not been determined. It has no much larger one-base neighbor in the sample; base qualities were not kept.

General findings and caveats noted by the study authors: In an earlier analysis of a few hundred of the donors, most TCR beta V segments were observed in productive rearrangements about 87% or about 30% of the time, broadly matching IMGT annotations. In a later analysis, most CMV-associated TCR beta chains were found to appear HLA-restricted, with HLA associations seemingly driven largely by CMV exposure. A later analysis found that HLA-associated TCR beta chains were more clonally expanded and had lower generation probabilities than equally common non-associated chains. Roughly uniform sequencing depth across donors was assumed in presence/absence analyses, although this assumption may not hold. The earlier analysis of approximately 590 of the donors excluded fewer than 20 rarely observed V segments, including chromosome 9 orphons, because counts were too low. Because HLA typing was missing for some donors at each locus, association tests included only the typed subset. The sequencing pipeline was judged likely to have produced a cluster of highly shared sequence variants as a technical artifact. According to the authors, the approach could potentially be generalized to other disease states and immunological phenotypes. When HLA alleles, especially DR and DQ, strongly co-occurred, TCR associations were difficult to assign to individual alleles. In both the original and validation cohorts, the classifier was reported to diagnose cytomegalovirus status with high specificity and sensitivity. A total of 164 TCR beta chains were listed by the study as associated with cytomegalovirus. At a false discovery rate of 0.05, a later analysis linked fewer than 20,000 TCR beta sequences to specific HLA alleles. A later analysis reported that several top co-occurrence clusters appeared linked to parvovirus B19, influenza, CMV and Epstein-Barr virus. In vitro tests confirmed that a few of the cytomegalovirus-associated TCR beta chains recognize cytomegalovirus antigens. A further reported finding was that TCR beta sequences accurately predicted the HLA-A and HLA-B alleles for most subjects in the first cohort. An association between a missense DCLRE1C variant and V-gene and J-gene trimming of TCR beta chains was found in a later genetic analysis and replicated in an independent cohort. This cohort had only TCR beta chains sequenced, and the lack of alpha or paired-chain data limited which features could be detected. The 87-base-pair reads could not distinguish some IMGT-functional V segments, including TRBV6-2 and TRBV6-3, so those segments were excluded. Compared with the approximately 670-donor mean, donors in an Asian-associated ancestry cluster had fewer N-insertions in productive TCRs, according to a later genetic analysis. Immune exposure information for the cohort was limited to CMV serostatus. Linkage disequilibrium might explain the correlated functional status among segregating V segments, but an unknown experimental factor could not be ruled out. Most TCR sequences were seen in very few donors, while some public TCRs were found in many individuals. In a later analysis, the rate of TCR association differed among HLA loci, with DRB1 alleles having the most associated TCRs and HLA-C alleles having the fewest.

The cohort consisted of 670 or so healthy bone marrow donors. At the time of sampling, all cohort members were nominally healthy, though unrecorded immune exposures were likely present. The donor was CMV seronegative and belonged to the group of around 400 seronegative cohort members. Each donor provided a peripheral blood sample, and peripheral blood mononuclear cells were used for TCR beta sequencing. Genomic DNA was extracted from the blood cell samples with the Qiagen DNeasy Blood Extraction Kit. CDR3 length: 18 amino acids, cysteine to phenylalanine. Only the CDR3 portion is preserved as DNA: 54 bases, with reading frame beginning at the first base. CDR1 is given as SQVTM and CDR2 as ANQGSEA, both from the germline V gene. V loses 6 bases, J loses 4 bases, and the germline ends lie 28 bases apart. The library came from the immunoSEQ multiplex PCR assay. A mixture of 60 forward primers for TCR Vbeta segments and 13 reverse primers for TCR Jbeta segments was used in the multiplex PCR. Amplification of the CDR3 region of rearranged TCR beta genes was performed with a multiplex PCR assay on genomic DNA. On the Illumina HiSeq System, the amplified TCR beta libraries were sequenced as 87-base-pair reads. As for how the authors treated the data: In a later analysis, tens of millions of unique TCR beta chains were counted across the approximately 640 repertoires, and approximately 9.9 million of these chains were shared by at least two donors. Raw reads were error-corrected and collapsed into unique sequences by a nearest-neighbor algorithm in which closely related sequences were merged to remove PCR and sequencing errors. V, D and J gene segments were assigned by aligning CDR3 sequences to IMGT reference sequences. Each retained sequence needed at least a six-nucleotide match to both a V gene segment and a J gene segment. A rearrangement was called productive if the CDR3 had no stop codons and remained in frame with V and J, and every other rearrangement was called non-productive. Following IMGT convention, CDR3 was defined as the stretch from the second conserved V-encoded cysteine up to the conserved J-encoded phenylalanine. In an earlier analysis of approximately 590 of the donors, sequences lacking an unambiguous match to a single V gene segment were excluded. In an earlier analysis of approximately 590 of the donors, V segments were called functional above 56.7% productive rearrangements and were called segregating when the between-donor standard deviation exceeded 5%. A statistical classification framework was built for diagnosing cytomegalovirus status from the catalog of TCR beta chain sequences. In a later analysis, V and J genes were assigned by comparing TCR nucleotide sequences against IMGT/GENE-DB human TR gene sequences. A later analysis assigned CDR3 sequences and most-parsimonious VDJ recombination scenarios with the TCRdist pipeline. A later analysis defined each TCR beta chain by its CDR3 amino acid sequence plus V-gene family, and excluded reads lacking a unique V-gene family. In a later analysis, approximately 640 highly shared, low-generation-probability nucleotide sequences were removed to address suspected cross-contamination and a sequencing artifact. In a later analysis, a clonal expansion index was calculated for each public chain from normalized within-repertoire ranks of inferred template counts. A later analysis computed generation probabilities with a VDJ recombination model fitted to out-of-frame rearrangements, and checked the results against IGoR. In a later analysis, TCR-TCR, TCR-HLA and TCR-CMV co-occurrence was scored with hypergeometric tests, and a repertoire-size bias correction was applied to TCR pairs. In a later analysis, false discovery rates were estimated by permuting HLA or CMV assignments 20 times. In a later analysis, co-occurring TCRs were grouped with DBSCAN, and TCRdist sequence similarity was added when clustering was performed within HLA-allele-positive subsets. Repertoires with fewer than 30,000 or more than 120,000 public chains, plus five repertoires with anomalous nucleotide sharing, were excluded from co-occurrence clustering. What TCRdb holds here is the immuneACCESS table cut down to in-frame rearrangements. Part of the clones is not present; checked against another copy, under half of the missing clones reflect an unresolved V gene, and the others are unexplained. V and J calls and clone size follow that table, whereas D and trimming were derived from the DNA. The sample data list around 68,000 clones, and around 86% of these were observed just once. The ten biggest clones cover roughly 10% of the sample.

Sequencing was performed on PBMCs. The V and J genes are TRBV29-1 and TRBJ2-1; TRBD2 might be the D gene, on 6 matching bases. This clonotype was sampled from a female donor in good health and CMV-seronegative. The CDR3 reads CSVSGREDYAGPYNEQFF. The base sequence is TGCAGCGTATCCGGCAGGGAGGATTACGCTGGGCCTTACAATGAGCAGTTCTTC.